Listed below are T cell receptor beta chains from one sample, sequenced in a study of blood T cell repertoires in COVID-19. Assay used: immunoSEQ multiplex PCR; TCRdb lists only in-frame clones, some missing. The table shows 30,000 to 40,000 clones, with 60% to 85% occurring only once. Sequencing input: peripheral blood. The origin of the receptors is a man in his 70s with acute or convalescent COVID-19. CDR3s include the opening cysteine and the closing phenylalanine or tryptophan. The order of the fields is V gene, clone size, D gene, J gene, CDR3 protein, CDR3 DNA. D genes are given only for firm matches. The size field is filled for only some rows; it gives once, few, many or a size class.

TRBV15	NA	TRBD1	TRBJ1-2	CATSYRGKDYGYTF	TGTGCCACCAGCTACAGGGGGAAGGACTATGGCTACACCTTC
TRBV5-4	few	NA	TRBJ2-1	CASSWGVEKGYNEQFF	TGTGCCAGCAGCTGGGGGGTGGAGAAGGGGTACAATGAGCAGTTCTTC
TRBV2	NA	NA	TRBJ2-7	CASRPGRQLSYEQYF	TGTGCCAGCAGACCCGGAAGACAGCTCTCCTACGAGCAGTACTTC
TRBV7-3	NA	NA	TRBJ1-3	CASSLNPRGSGNTIYF	TGTGCCAGCAGCTTAAACCCGCGGGGCTCTGGAAACACCATATATTTT
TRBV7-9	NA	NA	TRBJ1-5	CASSRVTDNQPQHF	TGTGCCAGCAGCCGTGTAACAGATAATCAGCCCCAGCATTTT
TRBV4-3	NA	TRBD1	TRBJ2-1	CASSQAGTGDTEQFF	TGCGCCAGCAGCCAAGCAGGGACAGGGGATACTGAGCAGTTCTTC
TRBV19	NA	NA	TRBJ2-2	CASSIQVVGELFF	TGTGCCAGTAGTATCCAGGTGGTCGGGGAGCTGTTTTTT
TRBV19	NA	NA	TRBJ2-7	CASSIGPTGLSNTYEQYF	TGTGCCAGTAGTATAGGCCCCACGGGACTCTCCAACACCTACGAGCAGTACTTC
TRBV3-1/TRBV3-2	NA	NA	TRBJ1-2	CASSQDRGGDGYTF	TGTGCCAGCAGCCAAGATCGCGGGGGAGATGGCTACACCTTC
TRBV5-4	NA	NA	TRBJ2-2	CAGSPAAANTGELFF	TGTGCCGGGTCCCCAGCGGCAGCGAACACCGGGGAGCTGTTTTTT
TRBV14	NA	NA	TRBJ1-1	CASSQEVGRAFF	TGTGCCAGCAGCCAAGAGGTGGGCAGAGCTTTCTTT
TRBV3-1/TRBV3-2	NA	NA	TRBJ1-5	CASSQGTANQPQHF	TGTGCCAGCAGCCAAGGGACAGCCAATCAGCCCCAGCATTTT
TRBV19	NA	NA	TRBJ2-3	CATQDPRGGTDTQYF	TGTGCCACCCAAGACCCGAGAGGTGGCACAGATACGCAGTATTTT
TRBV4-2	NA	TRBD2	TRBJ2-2	CASSLGLENTGELFF	TGTGCCAGCAGCCTGGGACTAGAGAACACCGGGGAGCTGTTTTTT
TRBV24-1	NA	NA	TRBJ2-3	CATSDYRAGQYF	TGTGCCACCAGTGATTACAGGGCCGGGCAGTATTTT
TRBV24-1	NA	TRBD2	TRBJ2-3	CATSARTSGRAGADTQYF	TGTGCCACCAGTGCTAGGACTAGCGGGAGGGCCGGGGCAGATACGCAGTATTTT
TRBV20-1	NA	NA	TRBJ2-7	CSASTGSEQYF	TGCAGTGCGAGCACAGGGAGCGAGCAGTACTTC
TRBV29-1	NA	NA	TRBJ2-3	CSAFPSGSTDTQYF	TGCAGCGCCTTCCCCAGCGGAAGCACAGATACGCAGTATTTT
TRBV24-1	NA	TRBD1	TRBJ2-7	CATSDPGQGTYEQYF	TGTGCCACCAGTGATCCGGGACAGGGCACCTACGAGCAGTACTTC
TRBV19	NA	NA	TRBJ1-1	CASRSRDSPVDTEAFF	TGTGCCAGTAGGAGTCGGGACTCCCCCGTGGACACTGAAGCTTTCTTT
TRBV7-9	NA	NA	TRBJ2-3	CASSPTGVISDTQYF	TGTGCCAGCAGCCCGACGGGGGTAATATCAGATACGCAGTATTTT
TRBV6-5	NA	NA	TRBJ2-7	CASSKSGGEGNEQYF	TGTGCCAGCAGCAAGTCTGGAGGGGAAGGCAACGAGCAGTACTTC
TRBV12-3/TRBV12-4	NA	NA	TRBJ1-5	CASSLRGDQPQHF	TGTGCCAGCAGTTTACGGGGAGATCAGCCCCAGCATTTT
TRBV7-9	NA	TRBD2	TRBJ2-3	CASSLAGSGRADTQYF	TGTGCCAGCAGCTTGGCGGGGAGCGGGAGAGCAGATACGCAGTATTTT
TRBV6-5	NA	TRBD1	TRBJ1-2	CASSYSNRGQDGGYTF	TGTGCCAGCAGTTACTCGAACAGGGGGCAGGATGGGGGCTACACCTTC
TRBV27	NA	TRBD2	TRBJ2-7	CASGIAGPYEQYF	TGTGCCAGCGGGATAGCGGGACCCTACGAGCAGTACTTC